These 32 T cell receptor beta chains originate from one sample sequenced in a study of blood T cell repertoires in COVID-19. The method was immunoSEQ multiplex PCR; TCRdb's version includes in-frame clones alone and lacks a portion of them. In the table there are about 160,000 clones, around nine tenths of which are singletons. The sample comprised peripheral blood. These receptors all come from a man between 60 and 75 years old with COVID-19, enrolled during active disease.

This chain connects TRBV6-2 or TRBV6-3 to TRBJ1-3, with D tentatively TRBD1 (5 bases). The CDR3 contains 18 residues. Germline CDR1 MNHEY, CDR2 SVGEGT. Deletions cut 0 bases from V and 0 bases from J, with 15 bases between. CDR3 nucleotide sequence: TGTGCCAGCAGTTACTCCTTCCCCGGACACGGCTCTGGAAACACCATATATTTT. Its protein is CASSYSFPGHGSGNTIYF.

J is TRBJ1-1 and V is TRBV5-1; D might be TRBD1 (6 bases). Germline CDR1 is SGHRS and CDR2 is YFSETQ. The CDR3 consists of 14 residues. Trimming removed 4 bases from V and 0 bases from J, with 10 bases in between. CDR3 nucleotides: TGCGCCAGCAGCGGGGACACAATGAACACTGAAGCTTTCTTT. Translating gives CASSGDTMNTEAFF.

V is TRBV15 and J is TRBJ1-4, with 8 nucleotides matching TRBD1. J lost 6 bases, V lost 3 bases, and 6 bases had no gene match. Germline CDR1 and CDR2: LNHNV and YYDKDF (reference sequence). CDR3 length: 15 residues. CDR3 amino acids: CATSRTGERYEKLFF. In DNA, the CDR3 is TGTGCCACCAGCAGGACAGGGGAGCGGTATGAAAAACTGTTTTTT.

This rearrangement joins TRBV6-6 to TRBJ2-3, with 8 bases matching TRBD1. The germline V gene has CDR1 MNHNY and CDR2 SVGAGI (reference sequence). CDR3 length equals 16 residues. V gave up 5 bases and J gave up 4 bases; unmatched junction bases: 11. The CDR3 protein is CASSRTGGKEADTQYF. In DNA, the CDR3 is TGTGCCAGCAGTCGAACAGGGGGAAAGGAGGCAGATACGCAGTATTTT.

The V and J genes are TRBV2 and TRBJ2-1; 9 bases agree with TRBD1. From germline, CDR1 is SNHLY and CDR2 FYNNEI. The CDR3 runs to 14 residues. V shed 6 bases and J 6 bases; nucleotides not matched to a gene: 6. CDR3 coding DNA: TGTGCCAGCAGCCGGGACAGGGTGAGCAATGAGCAGTTCTTC. Its translation: CASSRDRVSNEQFF. Looking up the rest from reference TRBV2 and TRBJ2-1 gives the full variable domain: EPEVTQTPSHQVTQMGQEVILRCVPISNHLYFYWYRQILGQKVEFLVSFYNNEISEKSEIFDDQFSVERPDGSNFTLKIRSTKLEDSAMYFCASSRDRVSNEQFFGPGTRLTVL.

The V and J genes are TRBV15 and TRBJ1-2; D is ambiguous. CDR3 length equals 15 residues. V lost 0 bases and J 4 bases, leaving 12 bases between the germline ends. CDR1 and CDR2 (germline): LNHNV, YYDKDF (reference sequence). CDR3: CATSRDRQALYGYTF. As DNA, the CDR3 is TGTGCCACCAGCAGAGATCGGCAGGCACTCTATGGCTACACCTTC.

This chain joins TRBV7-2 and TRBJ2-1, with D tentatively TRBD1 (6 bases). The germline CDR1 and CDR2 sequences are SGHTA and FQGNSA. Trimming left V 5 bases short and J 3 bases short, with 14 bases between. CDR3 size: 15 residues. The CDR3 region is CASSPGQTHYNEQFF. CDR3 nucleotides: TGTGCCAGCAGCCCCGGACAGACCCACTACAATGAGCAGTTCTTC.

This clone came up a few times. The chain recombines TRBV18 with TRBJ1-5; tentative D call: TRBD1 (5 bases). Germline values: CDR1 KGHSH, CDR2 LQKENI. V lost 6 bases and J 3 bases, leaving 9 bases between the germline ends. This CDR3 spans 13 amino acids. The CDR3 is CASSGGNNQPQHF. The CDR3 DNA reads TGTGCCAGCTCGGGGGGGAACAATCAGCCCCAGCATTTT.

The rearrangement joins TRBV5-8 to TRBJ1-2; TRBD1 aligns across 9 bases. Germline V gene data show CDR1 as SGHTS and CDR2 as YDEGEE. V dropped 4 bases and J dropped 1; count of bases not matched to a gene: 2. CDR3 length: 14 residues. The CDR3: CASSMGQGNYGYTF. The CDR3 DNA follows: TGTGCCAGCAGCATGGGACAGGGTAACTATGGCTACACCTTC.

This chain uses TRBV7-2 with TRBJ2-7, with D perhaps TRBD1 (5 bases). V lost 4 bases and J lost 0, with 13 bases in between. Germline V lookup: CDR1 SGHTA, CDR2 FQGNSA. CDR3 length: 15 amino acids. Here the CDR3 DNA reads TGTGCCAGCAGCTCAGAAGCAGGGTACTCCTACGAGCAGTACTTC. Protein: CASSSEAGYSYEQYF.

In regard to this clone: Other DNA sequences in this sample translate to the same CDR3. This sequence joins TRBV15 and TRBJ2-7, with 9 nucleotides matching TRBD1. This CDR3 contains 16 residues. Germline CDR1 is LNHNV and CDR2 is YYDKDF (reference sequence). V lost 1 base, J lost 2 bases, and 6 bases stayed unmatched. In nucleotides, the CDR3 is TGTGCCACCAGCAGAGGAGGACAGGGGTTAACCTACGAGCAGTACTTC. Protein: CATSRGGQGLTYEQYF.

This clone was picked up one time. The chain combines TRBV29-1 with TRBJ1-1; D is unresolved. Germline V gene data show CDR1 as SQVTM and CDR2 as ANQGSEA. This CDR3 region has 12 residues. V gave up 4 bases and J gave up 5 bases, with 11 bases separating them. CDR3 DNA sequence: TGCAGCGTTGCTGTGGGCGAGACTGAAGCTTTCTTT. Amino acids: CSVAVGETEAFF.

CDR3 amino acids: CASSQPGGNQETQYF. DNA for the CDR3: TGTGCCAGCAGCCAGCCAGGGGGGAACCAAGAGACCCAGTACTTC. The V call is TRBV11-2, the J call TRBJ2-5; the D gene is possibly TRBD1 (7 bases). Trimming stripped 5 bases from V and 0 bases from J, with 13 bases between. Germline assignment: CDR1 SGHAT and CDR2 FQNNGV. This CDR3 spans 15 amino acids.

The V gene is TRBV5-6, the J gene TRBJ1-3, with 7 bases fitting TRBD1. The CDR3 consists of 14 residues. Germline V gene data show CDR1 as SGHDT and CDR2 as YYEEEE. J was trimmed by 4 bases and V by 2 bases; bases with no gene match: 3. The CDR3 is CASSFGQAGNTIYF. DNA for the CDR3: TGTGCCAGCAGCTTCGGACAGGCCGGAAACACCATATATTTT.

The chain is built from TRBV7-2 and TRBJ2-2, with D possibly matching TRBD1 (6 bases). The CDR3 is 17 residues long. The V end lost 5 bases, the J end lost 4 bases, and 20 bases lay between the germline ends. Germline V gene sequence: CDR1 SGHTA, CDR2 FQGNSA. In nucleotides, the CDR3 is TGTGCCAGCAGCCTCCTTCGTGGGGGCGATATCACCGGGGAGCTGTTTTTT. Translating it yields CASSLLRGGDITGELFF.

The V gene is TRBV5-1, the J gene TRBJ1-3, with D perhaps matching TRBD1 (6 bases). V gave up 8 bases and J gave up 0 bases, with 18 bases separating them. CDR1 and CDR2 (germline): SGHRS, YFSETQ. CDR3 length equals 16 residues. CDR3 coding DNA: TGCGCCAGTTGGGCTCAGGGGTCAAGCTCTGGAAACACCATATATTTT. Its protein product is CASWAQGSSSGNTIYF.

This clone was observed a few times. The J gene is TRBJ2-1, the V gene TRBV18; 8 bases match TRBD1. CDR3 length: 16 residues. J gave up 5 bases and V 3 bases, and 9 bases lay outside the gene matches. Germline V gene sequence: CDR1 KGHSH, CDR2 LQKENI. The CDR3 DNA sequence: TGTGCCAGCTCACCCCCGGGACAGGAGATTAACAATGAGCAGTTCTTC. Protein sequence: CASSPPGQEINNEQFF.

This clone was seen only a few times. The chain joins TRBV6-5 to TRBJ2-7, with TRBD1 matching 7 bases. The CDR3 consists of 15 residues. Germline V lookup: CDR1 MNHEY, CDR2 SVGAGI. V trimming: 6 bases; J trimming: 3 bases; junction bases outside the gene matches: 11. CDR3 coding DNA: TGTGCCAGCAGCCTAACCGGGACAGCATACTACGAGCAGTACTTC. It yields the protein CASSLTGTAYYEQYF.

This clone was detected only once. The chain carries TRBV12-5 and TRBJ2-2, with TRBD1 identical over 7 bases. The CDR3 totals 15 residues. Unmatched junction bases numbered 2, after V lost 2 bases and J lost 2 bases. The germline V gene has CDR1 LGHNT and CDR2 FRNRAP. CDR3 amino acids: CASGLRTGNTGELFF. The CDR3 coding sequence is TGTGCTAGTGGTTTGAGGACAGGCAACACCGGGGAGCTGTTTTTT.

In its sample, this clone was seen a few times. The chain recombines TRBV5-1 with TRBJ2-2, with TRBD1 matching 8 bases. Germline trimming cut 4 bases from V and 1 base from J; bases unmatched to any gene: 3. The germline V gene has CDR1 SGHRS and CDR2 YFSETQ. This CDR3 spans 15 amino acids. CDR3 DNA sequence: TGCGCCAGCAGCCCCGGACAGGGGAACACCGGGGAGCTGTTTTTT. It encodes CASSPGQGNTGELFF.

The chain uses TRBV4-3 and TRBJ2-5, with D hard to call. With 0 bases removed from V and 5 bases from J, the gap between germline ends came to 7 bases. CDR1 is LGHNA, CDR2 YSLEER, per germline. This CDR3 comprises 13 residues. The CDR3 sequence: CASSQDRSETQYF. CDR3 DNA sequence: TGCGCCAGCAGCCAAGATCGTTCGGAGACCCAGTACTTC.

This clone was found once. J is TRBJ1-2 and V is TRBV7-2; no clear D. This CDR3 has 13 residues. CDR1 and CDR2 from the germline V gene are SGHTA and FQGNSA. The V gene lost 2 bases and the J gene lost 8 bases, with 12 bases spanning the gap. The CDR3, as DNA: TGTGCCAGCAGCTTAATGGGCCAGCAGGGCTACACCTTC. Its translation: CASSLMGQQGYTF.

The V call is TRBV14, the J call TRBJ1-4; D may be TRBD1 (5 bases). Germline values: CDR1 SGHDN, CDR2 FVKESK. The CDR3 is 16 amino acids. Trimming cost V 3 bases and J 8 bases, with 19 bases left between them. CDR3 sequence (DNA): TGTGCCAGCAGCCACAAAATCACAGGTTTACGCGAAAAACTGTTTTTT. It encodes CASSHKITGLREKLFF.

This clone was detected once. This chain uses TRBV14 with TRBJ2-7; maybe TRBD1 (5 bases). Germline assignment: CDR1 SGHDN and CDR2 FVKESK. The CDR3 length is 14 residues. Trimming stripped 3 bases from V and 9 bases from J, with 18 bases between. CDR3: CASSQQGLPFGQYF. CDR3 in DNA: TGTGCCAGCAGCCAGCAGGGTCTGCCGTTTGGGCAGTACTTC.

The genes are TRBV11-3 and TRBJ2-5, with D possibly TRBD1 on 5 matching bases. The CDR3 covers 13 residues. Germline assignment: CDR1 SGHNT and CDR2 YENEEA. V lost 3 bases to trimming and J lost 4 bases, with 9 bases between them. The CDR3 loop is CASSLLGLETQYF. CDR3 nucleotides: TGTGCCAGCAGCTTGTTGGGGCTAGAGACCCAGTACTTC.

J is TRBJ2-7 and V is TRBV18, with 7 bases aligning to TRBD1. Per germline, CDR1 KGHSH and CDR2 LQKENI. V was pared by 0 bases and J by 5 bases, with 4 bases of the junction left unmatched. The length of the CDR3 is 14 residues. CDR3: CASSPPQGLNEQYF. The DNA for the CDR3 is TGTGCCAGCTCACCACCACAGGGGCTCAACGAGCAGTACTTC.

J is TRBJ1-3 and V is TRBV13; the D is unclear. Deletions cut 3 bases from V and 4 bases from J, with 10 bases between. The CDR3 contains 14 residues. CDR1 and CDR2 (germline): PRHDT, FYEKMQ (reference sequence). CDR3 protein: CASSLGIGGNTIYF. The CDR3 region has the DNA TGTGCCAGCAGCTTGGGCATTGGAGGAAACACCATATATTTT.

The chain joins TRBV2 to TRBJ2-5, with 9 nucleotides matching TRBD1. The V gene end was trimmed by 1 base and the J gene end by 0 bases; junction bases not matched to a gene: 6. Germline V gene data show CDR1 as SNHLY and CDR2 as FYNNEI. This CDR3 contains 17 residues. CDR3 DNA: TGTGCCAGCAGTGAAGGGTTAGGGACAGGGTACCAAGAGACCCAGTACTTC. This encodes CASSEGLGTGYQETQYF. Looking up the rest from reference TRBV2 and TRBJ2-5 gives the full variable domain: EPEVTQTPSHQVTQMGQEVILRCVPISNHLYFYWYRQILGQKVEFLVSFYNNEISEKSEIFDDQFSVERPDGSNFTLKIRSTKLEDSAMYFCASSEGLGTGYQETQYFGPGTRLLVL.

This chain links TRBV27 with TRBJ2-2; possibly TRBD2 for D (6 bases). Germline V gives CDR1 MNHEY, CDR2 SMNVEV (reference sequence). This CDR3 spans 13 amino acids. Trimming left V 3 bases short and J 5 bases short, with 7 bases between. The CDR3 nucleotides are TGTGCCAGCAGTTTCGGGACTACCGGGGAGCTGTTTTTT. Protein sequence: CASSFGTTGELFF.

The rearrangement links TRBV11-3 to TRBJ2-1, with 10 bases lining up with TRBD2. CDR1 is SGHNT, CDR2 YENEEA, per germline. J gave up 2 bases and V 5 bases, and 6 bases lay outside the gene matches. This CDR3 has 16 amino acids. CDR3: CASSPWTSGAYNEQFF. The DNA for the CDR3 is TGTGCCAGCAGCCCCTGGACTAGCGGAGCCTACAATGAGCAGTTCTTC.

The rearrangement uses TRBV6-5 and TRBJ2-4; maybe TRBD2 (6 bases). This CDR3 has 16 amino acids. V lost 0 bases and J lost 3, with 12 bases in between. Germline assignment: CDR1 MNHEY and CDR2 SVGAGI. CDR3 DNA sequence: TGTGCCAGCAGTTACTCGCTAAGGGGAGGCAAAAACATTCAGTACTTC. As protein: CASSYSLRGGKNIQYF.

The chain combines TRBV4-3 with TRBJ1-1; a weak D match, TRBD1 (5 bases). The CDR3 is made up of 14 amino acids. CDR1 LGHNA and CDR2 YSLEER come from the germline V gene. V was pared by 2 bases and J by 7 bases, with 14 bases between. CDR3 DNA: TGCGCCAGCAGCCAACAAAAGGGGCTCGGTGAAGCTTTCTTT. This translates into CASSQQKGLGEAFF.